The 13 T cell receptor beta chains listed next were all sequenced from one sample in a study of cytomegalovirus exposure and HLA in healthy donors. The PCR was carried out with 60 Vbeta primers and 13 Jbeta primers. Profiling relied on immunoSEQ multiplex PCR, and the TCRdb table lists in-frame clones only, not all of them. The table includes about 190,000 clones, roughly 77% detected once. Sequencing used PBMCs. The receptors were sampled from a woman aged 45-60 years in good health and CMV-seronegative.

The genes are TRBV18 and TRBJ1-1, with D possibly TRBD1 on 6 matching bases. Germline-derived CDR1 and CDR2 are KGHSH and LQKENI. V dropped 3 bases and J dropped 3 bases, with 14 bases sitting between them. There are 15 residues in the CDR3. DNA for the CDR3: TGTGCCAGCTCACCGAAAGCAGGGGCCCACACTGAAGCTTTCTTT. It is translated as CASSPKAGAHTEAFF.

The J gene is TRBJ2-7, the V gene TRBV7-2, with TRBD2 as a possible D gene (7 bases). Germline CDR1 is SGHTA and CDR2 is FQGNSA. The CDR3 totals 13 residues. The V end lost 9 bases, the J end lost 6 bases, and 18 bases lay between the germline ends. CDR3 DNA: TGTGCCAGGAGGGGGGGCGGCAGGGGCGAGCAGTACTTC. This sequence encodes CARRGGGRGEQYF.

The V call is TRBV27, the J call TRBJ2-1, with TRBD2 matching over 9 bases. Germline CDR1 MNHEY, CDR2 SMNVEV (reference sequence). Trimming removed 3 bases from V and 4 bases from J; junction bases left unmatched: 4. CDR3 length: 15 amino acids. The CDR3 bases are TGTGCCAGCAGTTTGGCGCTAGCGGGGTACAATGAGCAGTTCTTC. Translation gives CASSLALAGYNEQFF.

The rearrangement joins TRBV11-3 to TRBJ2-5; 9 bases fit TRBD2. The CDR3 sequence is 18 residues long. Germline V CDR1 and CDR2: SGHNT, YENEEA. Germline trimming cut 1 base from V and 0 bases from J; bases unmatched to any gene: 9. This CDR3 is CASSLGVGLAGDQETQYF. In DNA, the CDR3 is TGTGCCAGCAGCTTAGGCGTAGGGTTAGCGGGGGACCAAGAGACCCAGTACTTC.

The rearrangement links TRBV19 to TRBJ2-7, with 7 bases matching TRBD2. The CDR3 runs to 14 residues. J lost 2 bases, V lost 4 bases, and 5 bases had no gene match. Germline CDR1 and CDR2: LNHDA and SQIVND (reference sequence). The DNA of the CDR3 is TGTGCCAGTAGTAATTCGGGACTACCCTACGAGCAGTACTTC. Protein sequence: CASSNSGLPYEQYF.

The chain recombines TRBV2 with TRBJ2-7, with 8 positions matching TRBD1. There are 13 residues in the CDR3. Unmatched junction bases numbered 8, after V lost 6 bases and J lost 7 bases. In germline, CDR1 is SNHLY, CDR2 FYNNEI. The CDR3 region has the DNA TGTGCCAGCAGCGTTGACAGGGGACGAGAGCAGTACTTC. This translates into CASSVDRGREQYF.

A word on this clone: This same CDR3 is encoded by further DNA sequences in the sample. V usage is TRBV9 and J usage is TRBJ1-5, with D perhaps TRBD1 (5 bases). The CDR3 consists of 14 residues. V was pared by 0 bases and J by 2 bases, with 6 bases between. CDR1 is SGDLS, CDR2 YYNGEE, per germline. Here the CDR3 DNA reads TGTGCCAGCAGCGTAGGGGGGGGCAATCAGCCCCAGCATTTT. It is translated as CASSVGGGNQPQHF.

The table lists this clone with a count of one. V is TRBV5-1 and J is TRBJ1-4, with 9 bases identical to TRBD1. V lost 2 bases, J lost 2 bases, and 1 base stayed unmatched. The V gene's germline CDR1 is SGHRS and CDR2 YFSETQ. This CDR3 spans 15 amino acids. The CDR3: CASSLQGATNEKLFF. The DNA for the CDR3 is TGCGCCAGCAGCTTACAGGGGGCCACTAATGAAAAACTGTTTTTT.

This chain connects TRBV30 to TRBJ1-1, with 7 bases lining up with TRBD1. The CDR3 has 13 residues. V dropped 6 bases and J dropped 4; count of bases not matched to a gene: 8. The germline V gene has CDR1 GTSNPN and CDR2 SVGIG (reference sequence). The CDR3 loop is CACLRQGSTEAFF. In DNA form, the CDR3 reads TGTGCCTGCCTCAGACAGGGTAGCACTGAAGCTTTCTTT.

The V gene is TRBV10-3, the J gene TRBJ2-3, with TRBD2 identical over 10 bases. From germline, CDR1 is ENHRY and CDR2 SYGVKD. The V gene end was trimmed by 10 bases and the J gene end by 1 base; junction bases not matched to a gene: 5. The CDR3 spans 14 residues. The CDR3 region has the DNA TGTGCCACCCTAGCGGGGGCTGGCACAGATACGCAGTATTTT. Translation: CATLAGAGTDTQYF.

This CDR3 reads CASSPWAPDYEQYF. The CDR3 region has the DNA TGCGCCAGCAGCCCGTGGGCGCCGGACTACGAGCAGTACTTC. V and J are TRBV4-1 and TRBJ2-5; D not resolved. The DNA end favors TRBJ2-7, so the J call may be wrong. CDR1 is MGHRA and CDR2 is YSYEKL in the germline V gene. The CDR3 spans 14 residues.

The rearrangement links TRBV28 to TRBJ1-1; TRBD1 matches at 10 bases. The trim removed 5 bases at V and 6 bases at J, leaving 6 bases unmatched. This CDR3 contains 14 residues. The germline V gene has CDR1 MDHEN and CDR2 SYDVKM. CDR3 sequence: CASSPPGQGPEAFF. DNA of the CDR3: TGTGCCAGCAGTCCACCGGGACAGGGGCCTGAAGCTTTCTTT.

Note on this clone: Other DNA sequences of this sample code for an identical CDR3. The CDR3, as DNA: TGTGCCAGCAGCTTAAGGGAGACCGGGGAGCTGTTTTTT. Translating gives CASSLRETGELFF. The V gene is TRBV7-9, the J gene TRBJ2-2, with D possibly matching TRBD2 (5 bases). This CDR3 comprises 13 residues. Germline CDR1 and CDR2: SEHNR and FQNEAQ (reference sequence). The germline V and J ends were trimmed by 2 bases and 5 bases, with 6 bases remaining between them.